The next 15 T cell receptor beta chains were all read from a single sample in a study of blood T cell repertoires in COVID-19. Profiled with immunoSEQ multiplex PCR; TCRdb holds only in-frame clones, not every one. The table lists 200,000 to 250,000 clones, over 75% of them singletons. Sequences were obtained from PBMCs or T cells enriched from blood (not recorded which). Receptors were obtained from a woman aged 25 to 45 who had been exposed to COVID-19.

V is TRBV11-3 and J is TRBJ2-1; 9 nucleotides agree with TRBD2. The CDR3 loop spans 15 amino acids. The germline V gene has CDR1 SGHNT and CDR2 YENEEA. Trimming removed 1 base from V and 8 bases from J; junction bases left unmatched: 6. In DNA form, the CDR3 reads TGTGCCAGCAGCTTAGGGGTGGCGGGAGGGTATGAGCAGTTCTTC. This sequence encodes CASSLGVAGGYEQFF.

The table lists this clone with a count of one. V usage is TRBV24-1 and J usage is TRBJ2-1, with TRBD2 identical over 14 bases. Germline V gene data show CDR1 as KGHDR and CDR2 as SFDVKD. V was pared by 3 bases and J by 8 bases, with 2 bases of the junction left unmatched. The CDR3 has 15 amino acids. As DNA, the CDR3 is TGTGCCACCAGTGATCGACTAGCGGGAGGGCATGAGCAGTTCTTC. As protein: CATSDRLAGGHEQFF.

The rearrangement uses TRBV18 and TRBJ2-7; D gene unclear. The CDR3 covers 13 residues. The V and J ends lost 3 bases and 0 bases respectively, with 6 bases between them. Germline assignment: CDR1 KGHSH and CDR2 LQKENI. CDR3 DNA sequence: TGTGCCAGCTCACCGCCGAGCTCCTACGAGCAGTACTTC. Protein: CASSPPSSYEQYF.

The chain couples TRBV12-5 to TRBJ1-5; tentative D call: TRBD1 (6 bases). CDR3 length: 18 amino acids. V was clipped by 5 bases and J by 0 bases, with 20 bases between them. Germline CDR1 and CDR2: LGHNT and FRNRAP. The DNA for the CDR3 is TGTGCTAGTGGTGCCGGGACACACAAACAAATTAGCAATCAGCCCCAGCATTTT. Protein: CASGAGTHKQISNQPQHF. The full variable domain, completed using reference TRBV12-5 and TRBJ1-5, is DARVTQTPRHKVTEMGQEVTMRCQPILGHNTVFWYRQTMMQGLELLAYFRNRAPLDDSGMPKDRFSAEMPDATLATLKIQPSEPRDSAVYFCASGAGTHKQISNQPQHFGDGTRLSIL.

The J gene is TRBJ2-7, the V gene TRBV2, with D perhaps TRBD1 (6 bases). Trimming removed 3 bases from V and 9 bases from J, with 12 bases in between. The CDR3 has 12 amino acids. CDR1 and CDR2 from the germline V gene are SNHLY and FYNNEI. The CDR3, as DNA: TGTGCCAGCAGTGAGTCAGGGGCTGGGCAGTACTTC. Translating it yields CASSESGAGQYF.

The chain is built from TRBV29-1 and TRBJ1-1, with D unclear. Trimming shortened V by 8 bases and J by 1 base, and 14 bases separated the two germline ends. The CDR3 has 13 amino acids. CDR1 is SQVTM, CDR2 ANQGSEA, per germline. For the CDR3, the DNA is TGCAGCCTCTCTGAGGCCCAGAACACTGAAGCTTTCTTT. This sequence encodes CSLSEAQNTEAFF. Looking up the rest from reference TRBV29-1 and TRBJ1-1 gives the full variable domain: SAVISQKPSRDICQRGTSLTIQCQVDSQVTMMFWYRQQPGQSLTLIATANQGSEATYESGFVIDKFPISRPNLTFSTLTVSNMSPEDSSIYLCSLSEAQNTEAFFGQGTRLTVV.

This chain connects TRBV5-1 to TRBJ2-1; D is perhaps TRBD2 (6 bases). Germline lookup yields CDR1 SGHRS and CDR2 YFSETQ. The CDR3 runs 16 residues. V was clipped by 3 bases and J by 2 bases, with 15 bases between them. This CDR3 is CASSSLAESTYNEQFF. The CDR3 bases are TGCGCCAGCAGCTCCTTAGCGGAATCAACCTACAATGAGCAGTTCTTC.

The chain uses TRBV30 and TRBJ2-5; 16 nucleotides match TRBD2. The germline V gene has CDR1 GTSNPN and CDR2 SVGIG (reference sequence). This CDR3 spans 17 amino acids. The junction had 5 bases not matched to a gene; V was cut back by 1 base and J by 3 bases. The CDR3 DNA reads TGTGCCTGGAGTGGCGGGACTAGCGGGAGGGCGGAAGAGACCCAGTACTTC. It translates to CAWSGGTSGRAEETQYF.

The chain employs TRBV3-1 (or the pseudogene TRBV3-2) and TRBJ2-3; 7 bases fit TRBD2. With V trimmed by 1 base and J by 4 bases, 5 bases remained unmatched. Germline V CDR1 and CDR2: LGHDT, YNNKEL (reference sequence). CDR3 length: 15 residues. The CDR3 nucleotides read TGTGCCAGCAGCCAAGGGAGCGGGAAATCAGATACGCAGTATTTT. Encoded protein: CASSQGSGKSDTQYF.

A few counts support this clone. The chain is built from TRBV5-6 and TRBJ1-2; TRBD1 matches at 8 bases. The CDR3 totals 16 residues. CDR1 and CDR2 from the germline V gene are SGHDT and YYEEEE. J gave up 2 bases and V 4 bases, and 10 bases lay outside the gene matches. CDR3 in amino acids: CASSQIQGVTNYGYTF. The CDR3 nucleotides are TGTGCCAGCAGCCAGATACAGGGGGTCACCAACTATGGCTACACCTTC.

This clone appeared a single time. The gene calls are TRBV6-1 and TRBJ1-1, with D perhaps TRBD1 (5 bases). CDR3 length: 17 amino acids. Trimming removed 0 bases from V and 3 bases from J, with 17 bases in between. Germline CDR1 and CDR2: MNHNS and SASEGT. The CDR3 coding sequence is TGTGCCAGCAGTGAAGCGAGGCAGAGACAGTTCCACACTGAAGCTTTCTTT. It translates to CASSEARQRQFHTEAFF.

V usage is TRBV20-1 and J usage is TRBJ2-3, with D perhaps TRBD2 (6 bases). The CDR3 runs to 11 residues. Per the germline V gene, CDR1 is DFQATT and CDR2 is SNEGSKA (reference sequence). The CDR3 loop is CSGEGTDTQYF. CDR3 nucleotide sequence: TGCAGCGGGGAGGGCACAGATACGCAGTATTTT.

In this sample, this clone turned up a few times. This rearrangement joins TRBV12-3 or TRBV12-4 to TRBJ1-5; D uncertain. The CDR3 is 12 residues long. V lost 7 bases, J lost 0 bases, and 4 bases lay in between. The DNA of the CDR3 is TGTGCCAGCACCCTTAGCAATCAGCCCCAGCATTTT. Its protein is CASTLSNQPQHF.

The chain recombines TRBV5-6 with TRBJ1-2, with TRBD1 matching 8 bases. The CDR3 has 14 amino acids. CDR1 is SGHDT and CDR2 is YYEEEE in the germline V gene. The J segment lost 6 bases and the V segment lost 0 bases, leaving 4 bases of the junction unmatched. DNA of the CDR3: TGTGCCAGCAGCTTGGTCAGGGGGCGGGATGGCTACACCTTC. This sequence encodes CASSLVRGRDGYTF.

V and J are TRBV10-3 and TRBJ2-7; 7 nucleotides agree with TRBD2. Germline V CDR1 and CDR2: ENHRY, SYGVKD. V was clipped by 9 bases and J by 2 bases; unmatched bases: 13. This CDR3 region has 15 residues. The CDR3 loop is CAIAQRLAPPYEQYF. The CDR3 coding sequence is TGTGCCATTGCCCAACGACTAGCCCCCCCCTACGAGCAGTACTTC.